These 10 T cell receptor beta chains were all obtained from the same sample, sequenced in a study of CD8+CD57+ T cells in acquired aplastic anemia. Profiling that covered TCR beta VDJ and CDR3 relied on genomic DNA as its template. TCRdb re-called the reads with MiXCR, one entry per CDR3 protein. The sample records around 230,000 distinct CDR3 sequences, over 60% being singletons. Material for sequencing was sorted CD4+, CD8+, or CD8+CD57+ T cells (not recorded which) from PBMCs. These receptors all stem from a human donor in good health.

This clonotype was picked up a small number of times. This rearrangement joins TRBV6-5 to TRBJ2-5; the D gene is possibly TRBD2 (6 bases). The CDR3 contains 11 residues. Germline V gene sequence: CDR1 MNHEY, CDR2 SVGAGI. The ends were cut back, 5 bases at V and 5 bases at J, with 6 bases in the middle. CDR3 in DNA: TGTGCCAGCAGTGGGGGGGAGACCCAGTACTTC. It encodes CASSGGETQYF.

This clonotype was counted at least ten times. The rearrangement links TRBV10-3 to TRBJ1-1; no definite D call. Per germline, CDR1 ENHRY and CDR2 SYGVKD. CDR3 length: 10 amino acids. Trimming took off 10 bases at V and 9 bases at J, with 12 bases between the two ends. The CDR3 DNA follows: TGTGCCACCAGAGGCCAAAAAGCTTTCTTT. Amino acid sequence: CATRGQKAFF.

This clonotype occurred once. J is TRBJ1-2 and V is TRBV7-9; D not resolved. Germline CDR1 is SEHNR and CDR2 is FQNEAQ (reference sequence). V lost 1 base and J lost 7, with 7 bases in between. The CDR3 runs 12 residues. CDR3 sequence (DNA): TGTGCCAGCAGCTTAGATCCAGGTGGCTACACCTTC. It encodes CASSLDPGGYTF.

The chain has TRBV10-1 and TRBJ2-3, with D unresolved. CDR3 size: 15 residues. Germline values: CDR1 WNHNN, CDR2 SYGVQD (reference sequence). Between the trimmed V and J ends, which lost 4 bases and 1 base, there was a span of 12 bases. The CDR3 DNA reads TGCGCCAGCAGTGGTCTAGTTGAGGGCACAGATACGCAGTATTTT. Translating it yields CASSGLVEGTDTQYF.

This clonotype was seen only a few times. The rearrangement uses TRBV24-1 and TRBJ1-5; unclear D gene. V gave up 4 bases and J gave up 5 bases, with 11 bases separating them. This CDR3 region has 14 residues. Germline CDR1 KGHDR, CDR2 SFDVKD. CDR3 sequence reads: CATSDPTWDQPQHF. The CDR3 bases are TGTGCCACCAGTGACCCCACATGGGATCAGCCCCAGCATTTT.

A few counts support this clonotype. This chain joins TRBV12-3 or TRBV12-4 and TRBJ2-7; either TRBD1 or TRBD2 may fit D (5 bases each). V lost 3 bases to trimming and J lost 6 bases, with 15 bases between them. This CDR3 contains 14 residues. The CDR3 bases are TGTGCCAGCAGTTTGTTTGTAGGGACCGGCGAGCAGTACTTC. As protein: CASSLFVGTGEQYF.

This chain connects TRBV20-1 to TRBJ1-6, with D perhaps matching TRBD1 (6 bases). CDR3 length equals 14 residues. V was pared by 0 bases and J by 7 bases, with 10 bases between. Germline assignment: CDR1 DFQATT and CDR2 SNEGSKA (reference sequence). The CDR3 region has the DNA TGCAGTGCTAGAGATGGGCAGGGGAATTCACCCCTCCACTTT. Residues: CSARDGQGNSPLHF.

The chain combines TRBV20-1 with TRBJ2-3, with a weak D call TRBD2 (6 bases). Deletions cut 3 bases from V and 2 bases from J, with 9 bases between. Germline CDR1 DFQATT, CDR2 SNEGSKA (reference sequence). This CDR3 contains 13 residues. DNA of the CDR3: TGCAGTGCTAGGGCGGGATTCACAGATACGCAGTATTTT. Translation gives CSARAGFTDTQYF.

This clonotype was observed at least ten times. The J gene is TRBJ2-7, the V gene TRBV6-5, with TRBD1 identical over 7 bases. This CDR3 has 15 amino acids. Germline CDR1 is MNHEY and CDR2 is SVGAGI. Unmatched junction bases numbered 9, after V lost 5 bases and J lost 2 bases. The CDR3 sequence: CASSDSDRSPYEQYF. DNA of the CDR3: TGTGCCAGCAGTGATTCGGACAGGAGCCCCTACGAGCAGTACTTC.

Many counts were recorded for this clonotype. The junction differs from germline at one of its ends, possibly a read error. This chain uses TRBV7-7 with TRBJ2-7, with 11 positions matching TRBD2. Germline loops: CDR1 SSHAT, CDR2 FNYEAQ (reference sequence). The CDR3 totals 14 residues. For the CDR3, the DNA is TGTGCTAGCAGCTCAGGGACTAGCGGCTACGAGCAGTACTTC. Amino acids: CASSSGTSGYEQYF.